This TCR beta chain was profiled in a study of blood T cell repertoires in COVID-19. Looking at the study overall: Italy, Spain and the United States were the sources of the convalescent and acute COVID-19 samples. Sample material is recorded as cDNA or gDNA derived from T cells, B-cell-depleted T cells, or PBMCs.

CDR3 length: 17 amino acids. Germline assignment: CDR1 SGDLS and CDR2 YYNGEE. Trimming took 3 bases from V and 1 from J; bases not matched to a gene: 8. Authors' analysis steps: Amplification of reference gene primers provided the estimated nucleated cell counts. Only in-frame clones appear in the TCRdb table, and some are missing; sequencing was by immunoSEQ multiplex PCR. That table supplies the V and J calls and clone size; D and trimming were determined from the DNA. The profile shows over 200,000 clones, around 86% of them singletons. This TCR was recovered from a man older than 75 with acute or convalescent COVID-19. The chain uses TRBV9 and TRBJ2-1; 9 nucleotides line up with TRBD2. Sequencing used peripheral blood. CDR3 nucleotides: TGTGCCAGCAGCGGCCGATATAGCGGGAGTTCCTACAATGAGCAGTTCTTC. This translates into CASSGRYSGSSYNEQFF.